This TCR beta chain derives from a study of blood T cell repertoires in COVID-19. The overall study: Sites in the United States, Italy and Spain provided acute and convalescent COVID-19 samples.

Before being deemed recovered, Cohort 3 donors had two negative PCRs, clearance, or symptom resolution. Trimming at V came to 3 bases and at J to 9 bases, leaving 14 bases not matched to a gene. The germline V gene encodes CDR1 DFQATT and CDR2 SNEGSKA (reference sequence). This CDR3 has 15 residues. Assay: immunoSEQ multiplex PCR; the TCRdb copy retains only in-frame clones and omits some. Of 350,000 to 450,000 clones in the sample, around four fifths are singletons; the top ten hold 5.1%. The chain carries TRBV20-1 and TRBJ2-3; 8 positions agree with TRBD2. Input material: PBMCs or T cells enriched from blood (not recorded which). The receptor comes from a woman in her forties or fifties who had recovered from COVID-19. The CDR3 sequence is CSASVGGGPSRTQYF. The CDR3 DNA reads TGCAGTGCTAGTGTCGGGGGGGGGCCTTCGAGGACGCAGTATTTT.